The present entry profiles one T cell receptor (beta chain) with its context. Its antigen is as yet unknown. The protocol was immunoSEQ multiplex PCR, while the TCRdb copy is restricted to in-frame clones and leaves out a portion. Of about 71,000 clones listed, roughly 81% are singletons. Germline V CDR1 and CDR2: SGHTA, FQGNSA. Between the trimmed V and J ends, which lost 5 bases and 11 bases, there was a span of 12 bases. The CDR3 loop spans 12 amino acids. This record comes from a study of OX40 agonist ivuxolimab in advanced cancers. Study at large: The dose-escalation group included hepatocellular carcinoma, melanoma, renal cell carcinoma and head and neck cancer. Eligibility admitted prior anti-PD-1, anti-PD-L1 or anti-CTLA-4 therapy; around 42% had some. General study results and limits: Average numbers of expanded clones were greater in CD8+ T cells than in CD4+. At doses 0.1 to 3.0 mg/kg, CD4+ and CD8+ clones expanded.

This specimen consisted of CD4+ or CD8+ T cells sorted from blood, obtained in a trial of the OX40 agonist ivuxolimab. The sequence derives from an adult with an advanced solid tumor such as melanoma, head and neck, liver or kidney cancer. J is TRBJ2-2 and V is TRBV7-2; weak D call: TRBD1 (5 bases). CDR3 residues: CASSGQGRELFF. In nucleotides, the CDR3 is TGTGCCAGCAGCGGGCAGGGCCGTGAGCTGTTTTTT.